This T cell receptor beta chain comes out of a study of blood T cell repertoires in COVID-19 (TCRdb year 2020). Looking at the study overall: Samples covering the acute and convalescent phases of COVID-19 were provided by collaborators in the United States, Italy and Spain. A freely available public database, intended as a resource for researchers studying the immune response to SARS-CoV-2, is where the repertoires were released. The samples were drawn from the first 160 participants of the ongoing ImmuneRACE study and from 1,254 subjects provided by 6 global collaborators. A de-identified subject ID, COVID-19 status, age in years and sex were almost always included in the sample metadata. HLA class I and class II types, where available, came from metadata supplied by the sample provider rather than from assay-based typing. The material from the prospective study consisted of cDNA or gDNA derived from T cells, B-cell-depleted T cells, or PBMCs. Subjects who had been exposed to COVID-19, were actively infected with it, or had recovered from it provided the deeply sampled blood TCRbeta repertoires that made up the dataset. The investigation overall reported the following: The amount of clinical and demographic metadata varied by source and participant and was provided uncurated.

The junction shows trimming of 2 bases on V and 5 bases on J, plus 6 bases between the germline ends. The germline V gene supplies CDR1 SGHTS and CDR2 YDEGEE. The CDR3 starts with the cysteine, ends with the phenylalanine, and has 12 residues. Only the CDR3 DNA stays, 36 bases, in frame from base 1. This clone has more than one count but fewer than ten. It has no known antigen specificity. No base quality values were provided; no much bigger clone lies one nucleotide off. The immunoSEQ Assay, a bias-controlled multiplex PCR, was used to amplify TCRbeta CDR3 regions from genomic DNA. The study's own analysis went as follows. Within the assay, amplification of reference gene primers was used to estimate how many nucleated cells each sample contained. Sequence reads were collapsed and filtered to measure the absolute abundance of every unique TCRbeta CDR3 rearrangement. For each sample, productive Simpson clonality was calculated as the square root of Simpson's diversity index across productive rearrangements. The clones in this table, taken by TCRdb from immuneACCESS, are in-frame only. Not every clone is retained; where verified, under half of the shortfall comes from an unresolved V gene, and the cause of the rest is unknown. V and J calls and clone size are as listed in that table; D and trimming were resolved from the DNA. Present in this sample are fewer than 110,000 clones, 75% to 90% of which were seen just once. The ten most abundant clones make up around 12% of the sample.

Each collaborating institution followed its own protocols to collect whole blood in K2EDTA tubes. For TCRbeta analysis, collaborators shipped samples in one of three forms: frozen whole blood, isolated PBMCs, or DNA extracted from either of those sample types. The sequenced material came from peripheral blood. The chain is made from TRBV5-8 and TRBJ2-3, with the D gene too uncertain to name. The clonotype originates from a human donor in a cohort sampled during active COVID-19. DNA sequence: TGTGCCAGCAGCTTATCGTTAGATACGCAGTATTTT. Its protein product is CASSLSLDTQYF. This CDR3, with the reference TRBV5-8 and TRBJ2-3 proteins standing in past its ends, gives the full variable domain EAGVTQSPTHLIKTRGQQATLRCSPISGHTSVYWYQQALGLGLQFLLWYDEGEERNRGNFPPRFSGRQFPNYSSELNVNALELEDSALYLCASSLSLDTQYFGPGTRLTVL.